This entry lists 9 T cell receptor beta chains sequenced from one sample in a study of Ad26.COV2.S vaccination and SARS-CoV-2 variants. The method was immunoSEQ multiplex PCR; TCRdb's version includes in-frame clones alone and lacks a portion of them. This table has roughly 350,000 clones, 80% to 90% appearing once. The sample's treatment: around 19 received Ad26.COV2.S at low or high dose, single or two shots; about five received placebo; per-sample allocation not given. Repertoires come from day 63 after the first vaccine or placebo injection. The specimen comprised peripheral blood, sampled in a trial of Ad26.COV2.S vaccine versus placebo. The origin of the receptors is a person aged 18-65 years who received the Ad26.COV2.S COVID-19 vaccine or a placebo.

The V and J genes are TRBV4-1 and TRBJ1-2; D is uncertain. The CDR3 is 12 amino acids. Trimming took off 0 bases at V and 6 bases at J, with 5 bases between the two ends. Germline CDR1 is MGHRA and CDR2 is YSYEKL. CDR3 sequence reads: CASSQEGDGYTF. The CDR3 DNA sequence: TGCGCCAGCAGCCAAGAAGGAGATGGCTACACCTTC.

The gene calls are TRBV7-3 and TRBJ1-2; D is uncertain. Germline-derived CDR1 and CDR2 are SGHTA and FQGTGA. The V and J ends lost 4 bases and 4 bases respectively, with 10 bases between them. CDR3 length: 13 amino acids. CDR3 residues: CASSWAVGYGYTF. CDR3 coding DNA: TGTGCCAGCAGCTGGGCCGTGGGCTATGGCTACACCTTC.

Comment on this clone: Other DNA sequences in this sample translate to the same CDR3. This sequence joins TRBV6-2 or TRBV6-3 and TRBJ1-2; 10 nucleotides line up with TRBD1. With V trimmed by 3 bases and J by 6 bases, 4 bases remained unmatched. The germline V gene encodes CDR1 MNHEY and CDR2 SVGEGT. This CDR3 comprises 14 residues. For the CDR3, the DNA is TGTGCCAGCAGTTATCCCGGGACAGGGGATGGCTACACCTTC. This codes for CASSYPGTGDGYTF.

The chain is built from TRBV19 and TRBJ1-1; D possibly corresponds to TRBD1 (6 bases). This CDR3 has 17 amino acids. Per the germline V gene, CDR1 is LNHDA and CDR2 is SQIVND (reference sequence). V dropped 1 base and J dropped 2 bases, with 17 bases sitting between them. CDR3 region: CASSIVFWTDRNTEAFF. DNA for the CDR3: TGTGCCAGTAGTATAGTTTTTTGGACAGACCGAAACACTGAAGCTTTCTTT.

The rearrangement uses TRBV28 and TRBJ1-5; 10 bases map to TRBD1. Germline lookup yields CDR1 MDHEN and CDR2 SYDVKM. This CDR3 is built from 14 residues. After removal of 6 bases from V and 6 bases from J, the junction contained 5 bases not matched to a gene. CDR3 DNA: TGTGCCAGCAGCTCGGGACAGGGGAGTCAGCCCCAGCATTTT. Protein sequence: CASSSGQGSQPQHF.

This chain connects TRBV27 to TRBJ1-1; TRBD1 agrees at 9 bases. The CDR3 contains 16 residues. The junction had 9 bases not matched to a gene; V was cut back by 3 bases and J by 4 bases. Germline V gene sequence: CDR1 MNHEY, CDR2 SMNVEV (reference sequence). CDR3 amino acids: CASSFSTGGSSTEAFF. The CDR3 coding sequence is TGTGCCAGCAGTTTCTCAACAGGGGGCAGTAGCACTGAAGCTTTCTTT.

V gene TRBV21-1 combines with J gene TRBJ2-2; the table calls TRBD2, which could not be checked here. TRBV21-1 is a pseudogene segment. The CDR3 has 17 amino acids. The CDR3, as DNA: TGTGCCAGCAGCAGAATACCGGGACTAGCGAACACCGGGGAGCTGTTTTTT. It encodes CASSRIPGLANTGELFF.

This chain connects TRBV5-5 to TRBJ2-1; TRBD1 is a possible D gene (5 bases). Germline-derived CDR1 and CDR2 are SGHKS and YYEKEE (reference sequence). The CDR3 is made up of 15 amino acids. V was trimmed by 1 base and J by 2 bases, leaving 10 bases between them. CDR3 sequence (DNA): TGTGCCAGCAGCTTGTATCTGGACACCTACAATGAGCAGTTCTTC. This codes for CASSLYLDTYNEQFF. Supplemented by reference TRBV5-5 and TRBJ2-1, the full variable domain reads DAGVTQSPTHLIKTRGQQVTLRCSPISGHKSVSWYQQVLGQGPQFIFQYYEKEERGRGNFPDRFSARQFPNYSSELNVNALLLGDSALYLCASSLYLDTYNEQFFGPGTRLTVL.

V usage is TRBV2 and J usage is TRBJ2-5, with a weak D call TRBD2 (5 bases). This CDR3 contains 13 residues. From germline, CDR1 is SNHLY and CDR2 FYNNEI. V was pared by 7 bases and J by 5 bases, with 14 bases between. The CDR3 loop is CASNQQQRETQYF. The DNA for the CDR3 is TGTGCCAGCAACCAACAACAGCGGGAGACCCAGTACTTC.